These 16 T cell receptor beta chains share one sample of origin, sequenced in a study of shared clonotypes between healthy human individuals. The method was immunoSEQ multiplex PCR; TCRdb's version includes in-frame clones alone and lacks a portion of them. The table includes around 2,000,000 clones, roughly 95% detected once. Sequencing was performed on naive CD4+ T cells sorted from blood. Indicated subset: CD45RA+ positively selected. The receptors here all came from a man aged 18 to 35 in good health.

V and J are TRBV23-1 and TRBJ1-2; TRBD1 is a possible D gene (5 bases). TRBV23-1 is known as an ORF, though its function is uncertain. V was pared by 3 bases and J by 1 base, with 9 bases between. The CDR3 consists of 14 residues. The CDR3 sequence: CASSQGRINYGYTF. The CDR3 nucleotides are TGCGCCAGCAGTCAGGGACGGATTAACTATGGCTACACCTTC.

J is TRBJ2-7 and V is TRBV6-1, with TRBD1 matching 9 bases. CDR1 is MNHNS and CDR2 is SASEGT in the germline V gene. The CDR3 extends over 14 amino acids. The trim removed 5 bases at V and 7 bases at J, leaving 9 bases unmatched. The CDR3 protein is CASSLGQGRKEQYF. In DNA, the CDR3 is TGTGCCAGCAGTCTGGGACAGGGTAGGAAAGAGCAGTACTTC.

The genes are TRBV30 and TRBJ2-1, with D uncertain. This CDR3 is built from 15 residues. V lost 1 base to trimming and J lost 0 bases, with 10 bases between them. The germline gives CDR1 GTSNPN, CDR2 SVGIG (reference sequence). In DNA, the CDR3 is TGTGCCTGGAGTGGCCAGGCTAGCTCCTACAATGAGCAGTTCTTC. Translation gives CAWSGQASSYNEQFF.

This clone was detected a few times. The J gene is TRBJ1-6, the V gene TRBV5-1, with 8 bases matching TRBD1. Per the germline V gene, CDR1 is SGHRS and CDR2 is YFSETQ. Unmatched junction bases numbered 6, after V lost 1 base and J lost 9 bases. The CDR3 spans 15 residues. The chain's CDR3 is CASSLTTGEGSPLHF. DNA of the CDR3: TGCGCCAGCAGCTTGACGACAGGGGAGGGTTCACCCCTCCACTTT.

The chain combines TRBV27 with TRBJ1-6; D is ambiguous. CDR3 length: 16 residues. The V end was cut by 1 base, the J end by 7 bases, with 14 bases between. Germline V gene lookup returns CDR1 MNHEY and CDR2 SMNVEV (reference sequence). In nucleotides, the CDR3 is TGTGCCAGCAGTTTATACACGGAGGCCCTCAATTCACCCCTCCACTTT. Its protein is CASSLYTEALNSPLHF.

This chain links TRBV4-1 with TRBJ2-5; D is unresolved. The CDR3 covers 13 residues. Germline V lookup: CDR1 MGHRA, CDR2 YSYEKL. Trimming shortened V by 1 base and J by 4 bases, and 7 bases separated the two germline ends. The CDR3 sequence is CASSQVHPETQYF. The CDR3 bases are TGCGCCAGCAGCCAAGTACATCCAGAGACCCAGTACTTC.

Concerning this clone: Other DNA sequences of this sample code for an identical CDR3. The chain carries TRBV2 and TRBJ2-1, with TRBD2 identical over 11 bases. With V trimmed by 6 bases and J by 4 bases, 5 bases remained unmatched. This CDR3 region has 15 residues. CDR1 and CDR2 (germline): SNHLY, FYNNEI. CDR3 loop: CASRGTSGAYNEQFF. In DNA form, the CDR3 reads TGTGCCAGCAGGGGGACTAGCGGAGCTTACAATGAGCAGTTCTTC.

The chain couples TRBV11-3 to TRBJ1-1, with D possibly matching TRBD1 (6 bases). The length of the CDR3 is 13 residues. V lost 5 bases to trimming and J lost 4 bases, with 11 bases between them. The germline CDR1 and CDR2 sequences are SGHNT and YENEEA. CDR3 DNA: TGTGCCAGCAGCATCAGGGGTGGCACTGAAGCTTTCTTT. It encodes CASSIRGGTEAFF. Looking up the rest from reference TRBV11-3 and TRBJ1-1 gives the full variable domain: EAGVVQSPRYKIIEKKQPVAFWCNPISGHNTLYWYLQNLGQGPELLIRYENEEAVDDSQLPKDRFSAERLKGVDSTLKIQPAELGDSAVYLCASSIRGGTEAFFGQGTRLTVV.

The chain joins TRBV28 to TRBJ1-5; D call uncertain. Trimming stripped 4 bases from V and 1 base from J, with 5 bases between. This CDR3 comprises 13 residues. The germline V gene encodes CDR1 MDHEN and CDR2 SYDVKM. DNA for the CDR3: TGTGCCAGCAGTTCGAAAAGCAATCAGCCCCAGCATTTT. It specifies CASSSKSNQPQHF. Together with reference TRBV28 and TRBJ1-5, the CDR3 gives the full variable domain: DVKVTQSSRYLVKRTGEKVFLECVQDMDHENMFWYRQDPGLGLRLIYFSYDVKMKEKGDIPEGYSVSREKKERFSLILESASTNQTSMYLCASSSKSNQPQHFGDGTRLSIL.

The chain couples TRBV9 to TRBJ1-3; 7 positions agree with TRBD1. The length of the CDR3 is 16 residues. Germline CDR1 is SGDLS and CDR2 is YYNGEE. V lost 4 bases and J lost 6; bases outside the gene matches: 13. The CDR3 region is CASSTTGEGKVNTIYF. The CDR3 region has the DNA TGTGCCAGCAGCACCACAGGGGAGGGAAAGGTAAACACCATATATTTT.

The count of this clone is one. This sequence joins TRBV11-2 and TRBJ2-3; possibly TRBD1 for D (5 bases). Germline loops: CDR1 SGHAT, CDR2 FQNNGV. V lost 5 bases and J 5 bases, leaving 17 bases between the germline ends. The CDR3 consists of 15 residues. CDR3 DNA sequence: TGTGCCAGCAGCCCCGACAGCGCTTATGGAGATACGCAGTATTTT. This translates into CASSPDSAYGDTQYF.

V is TRBV5-1 and J is TRBJ1-2, with 7 bases lining up with TRBD1. The CDR3 length is 14 residues. V dropped 0 bases and J dropped 6; count of bases not matched to a gene: 5. Germline V gene sequence: CDR1 SGHRS, CDR2 YFSETQ. The CDR3 here is CASSLVDRAHGYTF. Written as DNA, the CDR3 is TGCGCCAGCAGCTTGGTCGACAGGGCCCATGGCTACACCTTC.

The chain employs TRBV25-1 and TRBJ2-5; 8 nucleotides match TRBD1. The CDR3 length is 14 residues. V shed 2 bases and J 3 bases; nucleotides not matched to a gene: 2. Germline CDR1 and CDR2: MGHDK and SYGVNS. This chain's CDR3 is CASSENRGKETQYF. In DNA form, the CDR3 reads TGTGCCAGCAGTGAAAACAGGGGGAAAGAGACCCAGTACTTC.

The J gene is TRBJ2-1, the V gene TRBV6-5; 13 nucleotides line up with TRBD2. The CDR3 contains 15 residues. V trimming: 6 bases; J trimming: 9 bases; junction bases outside the gene matches: 8. CDR1 MNHEY and CDR2 SVGAGI come from the germline V gene. Here the CDR3 reads CASSLLAGGPGEQFF. CDR3 bases: TGTGCCAGCAGCCTACTAGCGGGGGGGCCGGGTGAGCAGTTCTTC.

This rearrangement joins TRBV19 to TRBJ1-5, with TRBD1 matching over 7 bases. Germline CDR1 is LNHDA and CDR2 is SQIVND (reference sequence). The CDR3 consists of 15 residues. The trim removed 3 bases at V and 8 bases at J, leaving 10 bases unmatched. The CDR3 spells CASSIDRDGGKPQHF. For the CDR3, the DNA is TGTGCCAGTAGTATCGACAGGGATGGGGGGAAGCCCCAGCATTTT.

This clone has just one count. The rearrangement links TRBV10-3 to TRBJ1-5; TRBD1 agrees at 7 bases. Germline lookup yields CDR1 ENHRY and CDR2 SYGVKD. CDR3 size: 14 residues. Unmatched junction bases numbered 5, after V lost 5 bases and J lost 4 bases. The CDR3 DNA reads TGTGCCATCAGTTGGGACAGTTCGAATCAGCCCCAGCATTTT. Translation gives CAISWDSSNQPQHF.